This T cell receptor (beta chain) was captured by sequencing in a study of naive and memory T cell subsets. The beta constant-region primer was an equimolar mix of two oligonucleotides covering TRBC1 and TRBC2. The ligated cDNA underwent four PCR rounds using SP2 and nested alpha and beta constant-region primers. Ligation attached a single-stranded oligonucleotide with a 12-nucleotide UMI and the SP2 primer to the cDNA 3' end. One entry per CDR3 protein results from TCRdb running MiXCR on the UMI-ligation and nested PCR reads. The sample lists just over 80,000 distinct CDR3 sequences, about 8.2% seen once, with approximately 1.1% in the top ten. Study-wide points: Gini index rose across naive, CM, EM and EMRA in CD4 and CD8.

This clonotype was seen repeatedly, ten times or more. Its antigen is currently unknown. Trimming took off 11 bases at V and 0 bases at J, with 16 bases between the two ends. The CDR3 contains 14 residues. Overnight CMV lysate stimulation of fresh PBMCs defined donor CMV status by CD4+ IFNgamma. Cells stained for CD3, CD4, CD8, CD45RA, CD27 and viability were sorted into four CD45RA/CD27 subsets. The receptor was derived from a human donor in good health. The chain recombines TRBV12-3 or TRBV12-4 with TRBJ1-1, with D uncertain. Material for sequencing was naive CD8+ T cells from blood. The CDR3 reads CAAQDHTVNTEAFF. The CDR3 DNA sequence: TGTGCCGCCCAGGATCATACGGTGAACACTGAAGCTTTCTTT.